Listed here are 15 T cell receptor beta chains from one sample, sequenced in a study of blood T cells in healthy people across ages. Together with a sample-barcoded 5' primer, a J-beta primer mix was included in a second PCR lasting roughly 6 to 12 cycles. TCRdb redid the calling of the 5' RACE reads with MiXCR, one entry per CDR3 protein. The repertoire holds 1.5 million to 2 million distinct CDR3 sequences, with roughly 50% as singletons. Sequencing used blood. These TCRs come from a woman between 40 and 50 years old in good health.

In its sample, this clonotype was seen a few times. CDR3 DNA: TGTGCCAGCAGTGAGTCCACTGGGGCCAACGTCCTGACTTTC. Its translation is CASSESTGANVLTF. The rearrangement links TRBV2 to TRBJ2-6; no reliable D call. V was pared by 3 bases and J by 2 bases, with 5 bases between. Germline V gene sequence: CDR1 SNHLY, CDR2 FYNNEI. This CDR3 region has 14 residues.

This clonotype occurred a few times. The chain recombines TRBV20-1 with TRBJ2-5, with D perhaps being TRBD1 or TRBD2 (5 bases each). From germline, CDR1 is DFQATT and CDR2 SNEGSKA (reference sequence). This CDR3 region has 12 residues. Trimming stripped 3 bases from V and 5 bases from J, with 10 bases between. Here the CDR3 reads CSASRDLETQYF. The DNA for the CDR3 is TGCAGTGCTAGCCGGGACCTGGAGACCCAGTACTTC.

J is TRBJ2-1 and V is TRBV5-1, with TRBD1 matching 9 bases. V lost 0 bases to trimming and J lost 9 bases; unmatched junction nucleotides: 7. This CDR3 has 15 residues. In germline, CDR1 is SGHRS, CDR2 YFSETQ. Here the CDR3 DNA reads TGCGCCAGCAGCTTGGATGGGACAGGGCGAAGTGAGCAGTTCTTC. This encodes CASSLDGTGRSEQFF. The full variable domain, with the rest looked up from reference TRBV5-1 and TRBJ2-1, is KAGVTQTPRYLIKTRGQQVTLSCSPISGHRSVSWYQQTPGQGLQFLFEYFSETQRNKGNFPGRFSGRQFSNSRSEMNVSTLELGDSALYLCASSLDGTGRSEQFFGPGTRLTVL.

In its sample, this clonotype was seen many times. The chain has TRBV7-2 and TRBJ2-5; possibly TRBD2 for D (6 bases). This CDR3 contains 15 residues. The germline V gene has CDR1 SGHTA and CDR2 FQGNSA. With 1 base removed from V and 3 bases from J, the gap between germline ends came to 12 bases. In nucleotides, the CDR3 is TGTGCCAGCAGCTTAGGGCTAGCGCGTAAAGAGACCCAGTACTTC. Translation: CASSLGLARKETQYF.

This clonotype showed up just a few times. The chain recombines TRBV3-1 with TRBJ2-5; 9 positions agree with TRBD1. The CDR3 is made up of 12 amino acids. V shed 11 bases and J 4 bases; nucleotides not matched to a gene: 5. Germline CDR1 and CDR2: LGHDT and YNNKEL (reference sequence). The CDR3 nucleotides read TGTGCCGCCGGGACAGGGACAGAGACCCAGTACTTC. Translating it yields CAAGTGTETQYF.

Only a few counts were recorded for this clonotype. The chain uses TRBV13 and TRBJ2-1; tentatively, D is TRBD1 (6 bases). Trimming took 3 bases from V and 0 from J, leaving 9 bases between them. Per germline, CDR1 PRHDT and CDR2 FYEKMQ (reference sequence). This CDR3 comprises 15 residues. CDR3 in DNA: TGTGCCAGCAGCTTTCAGGGGTTCTCCTACAATGAGCAGTTCTTC. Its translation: CASSFQGFSYNEQFF.

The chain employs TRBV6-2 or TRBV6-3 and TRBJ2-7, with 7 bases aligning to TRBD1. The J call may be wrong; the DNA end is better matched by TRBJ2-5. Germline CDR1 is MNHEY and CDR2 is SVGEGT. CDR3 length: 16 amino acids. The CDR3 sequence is CASSYHSGGTSETQYF. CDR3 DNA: TGTGCCAGCAGTTACCATTCAGGGGGAACGAGCGAGACCCAGTACTTC.

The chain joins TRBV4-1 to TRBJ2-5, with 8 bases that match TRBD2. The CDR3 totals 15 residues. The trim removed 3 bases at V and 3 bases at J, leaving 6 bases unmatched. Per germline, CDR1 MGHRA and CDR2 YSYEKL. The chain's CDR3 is CASSQPTSGEETQYF. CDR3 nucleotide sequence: TGCGCCAGCAGCCAGCCCACTAGCGGAGAAGAGACCCAGTACTTC.

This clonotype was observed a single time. In DNA form, the CDR3 reads TGTGCCAGCAGCTTAGGGCCCGGGATGGGCTCCGAGCAGTACTTC. The encoded protein is CASSLGPGMGSEQYF. The rearrangement uses TRBV7-2 and TRBJ2-5; possibly TRBD2 for D (5 bases). The last part of the DNA fits TRBJ2-7 better; the J call may be wrong. In germline, CDR1 is SGHTA, CDR2 FQGNSA. This CDR3 has 15 amino acids.

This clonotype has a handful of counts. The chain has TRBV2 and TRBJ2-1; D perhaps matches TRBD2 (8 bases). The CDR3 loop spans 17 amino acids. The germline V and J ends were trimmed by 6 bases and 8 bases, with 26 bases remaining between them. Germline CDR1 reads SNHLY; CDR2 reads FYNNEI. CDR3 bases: TGTGCCAGCAGGACAGGGAGGACTAGCCGTTTTAGACATGAGCAGTTCTTC. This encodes CASRTGRTSRFRHEQFF.

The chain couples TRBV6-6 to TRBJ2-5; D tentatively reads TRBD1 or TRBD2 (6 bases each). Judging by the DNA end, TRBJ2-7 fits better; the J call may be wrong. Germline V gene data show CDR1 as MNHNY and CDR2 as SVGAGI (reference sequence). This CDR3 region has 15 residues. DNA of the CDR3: TGTGCCAGCAGTTACTCGGGGGGCGCTGGGGACGAGCAGTACTTC. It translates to CASSYSGGAGDEQYF.

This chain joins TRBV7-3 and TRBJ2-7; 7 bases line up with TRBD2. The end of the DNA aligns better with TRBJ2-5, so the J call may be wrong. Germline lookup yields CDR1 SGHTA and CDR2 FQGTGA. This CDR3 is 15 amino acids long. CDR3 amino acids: CASSLGRVERETQYF. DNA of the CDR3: TGTGCCAGCAGTCTAGGGAGGGTTGAGAGAGAGACCCAGTACTTC.

The DNA of the CDR3 is TGCAGTGCTAGAGGGGGAGGGGGGCCGAGCTCCTACGAGCAGTACTTC. It codes for CSARGGGGPSSYEQYF. V is TRBV20-1 and J is TRBJ2-7, with a possible D match to TRBD2 (7 bases). The germline V gene has CDR1 DFQATT and CDR2 SNEGSKA (reference sequence). Trimming stripped 1 base from V and 0 bases from J, with 16 bases between. The CDR3 is 16 residues long.

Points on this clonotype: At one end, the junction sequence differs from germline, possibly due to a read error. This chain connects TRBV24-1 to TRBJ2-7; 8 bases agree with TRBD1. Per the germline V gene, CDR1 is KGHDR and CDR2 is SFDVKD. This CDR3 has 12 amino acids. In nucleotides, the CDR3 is TGTGCCACCGGTGACAGGGGTCGAGAGCAGTACTTC. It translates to CATGDRGREQYF.

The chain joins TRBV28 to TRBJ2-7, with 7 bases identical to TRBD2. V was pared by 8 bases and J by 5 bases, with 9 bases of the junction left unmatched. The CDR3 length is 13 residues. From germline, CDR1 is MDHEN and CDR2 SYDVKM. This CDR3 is CASAGDQLNEQYF. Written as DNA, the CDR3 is TGTGCCAGCGCGGGAGACCAGCTCAACGAGCAGTACTTC.